This T cell receptor (beta chain) was identified in a study of cytomegalovirus exposure and HLA in healthy donors. Whole-study findings and limits: Rare TCR sequences dominated, though some public TCRs recurred in many donors. Three CMV-associated chains proved CMV antigen-specific in vitro.

Concerning this clone itself: The antigen remains undetermined.

Produced via immunoSEQ multiplex PCR; TCRdb's table is partial and in-frame only. The table lists roughly 47,000 clones, over 85% of them singletons. Input material: PBMCs. This clonotype was sampled from a woman younger than 30 in good health and CMV-seronegative.

The chain's CDR3 is CASSPSGREGTEAFF. CDR3 coding DNA: TGTGCCAGCAGTCCCTCCGGGAGGGAAGGCACTGAAGCTTTCTTT. The chain is built from TRBV28 and TRBJ1-1; D is undetermined. V was trimmed by 5 bases and J by 4 bases, leaving 17 bases between them. The V gene's germline CDR1 is MDHEN and CDR2 SYDVKM. CDR3 length: 15 residues.